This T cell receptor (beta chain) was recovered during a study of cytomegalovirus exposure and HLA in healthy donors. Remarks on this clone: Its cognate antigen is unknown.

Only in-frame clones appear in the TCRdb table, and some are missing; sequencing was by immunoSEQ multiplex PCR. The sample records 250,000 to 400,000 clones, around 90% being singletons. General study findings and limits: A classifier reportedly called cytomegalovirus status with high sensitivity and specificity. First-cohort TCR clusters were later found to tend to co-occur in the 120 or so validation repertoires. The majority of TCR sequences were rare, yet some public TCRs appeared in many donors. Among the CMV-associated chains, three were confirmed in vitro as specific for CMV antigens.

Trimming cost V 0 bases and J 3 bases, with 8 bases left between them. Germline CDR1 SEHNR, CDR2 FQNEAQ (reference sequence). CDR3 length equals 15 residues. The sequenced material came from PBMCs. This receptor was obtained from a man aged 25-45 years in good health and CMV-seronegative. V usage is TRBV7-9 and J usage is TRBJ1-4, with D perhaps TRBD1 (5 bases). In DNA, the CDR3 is TGTGCCAGCAGCTTAGCAGGACAACCTAATGAAAAACTGTTTTTT. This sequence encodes CASSLAGQPNEKLFF.